This TCR beta chain appears in the sequencing data of a study of shared clonotypes between healthy human individuals. Data came from immunoSEQ multiplex PCR; TCRdb stores just in-frame clones and leaves some out. The table records about 610,000 clones, about 97% of them present only once. Germline-derived CDR1 and CDR2 are MGHDK and SYGVNS. This CDR3 contains 13 residues. Trimming pared 0 bases from V and 8 bases from J, leaving 10 bases between. This chain uses TRBV25-1 with TRBJ1-2; D gene ambiguous. Input material: naive CD4+ T cells sorted from blood. Subset: CD45RA+ positively selected. This clonotype was sampled from a woman aged 30 to 39 in good health. Written as DNA, the CDR3 is TGTGCCAGCAGTGAATACGGGTACGGAGGCTACACCTTC. It specifies CASSEYGYGGYTF.